This T cell receptor beta chain was sequenced for a study of response to subunit inactivated influenza vaccine. Study-level points and caveats: The study's authors posited that every seasonal influenza vaccination enlists few new T cells.

Concerning this clonotype itself: Its antigen is not known.

TCRdb called the RT-PCR reads again in MiXCR, with one record for every CDR3 protein. The sample has hundreds of thousands of distinct CDR3 sequences; less than 15% are singletons. V was pared by 1 base and J by 9 bases, with 9 bases between. CDR3 length: 13 amino acids. Germline V gene data show CDR1 as KGHDR and CDR2 as SFDVKD. The TCR sequence derives from a man aged 50 or older who received an inactivated influenza vaccine. This chain links TRBV24-1 with TRBJ2-1; tentative D call: TRBD1 (5 bases). Sequencing used PBMCs from blood, obtained around two weeks before vaccination. The CDR3 bases are TGTGCCACCAGTGATTTCCGCAGGGCTGAGCAGTTCTTC. Protein product: CATSDFRRAEQFF.